The source of this T cell receptor beta chain is a study of T cells in Graves' hyperthyroidism and ophthalmopathy. RNA transcripts gave rise to amplified TCR beta CDR3 regions. With the HTBI primer set, the TCR CDR3 went through a first round of RT-PCR. TCRdb used MiXCR to reprocess the multiplex PCR reads, holding one entry per CDR3 protein. This sample carries 250,000 or so distinct CDR3 sequences, nearly 15% of them seen once, and the ten largest clones take 30% to 35%. At first hyperthyroidism diagnosis, before any ophthalmopathy symptoms, the blood sample was collected. Study-level results: Ophthalmopathy was model-predicted a median roughly six months pre-onset. Appearing also in blood were most of the thyroid clonotypes expanded above 0.001.

With 1 base removed from V and 5 bases from J, the gap between germline ends came to 8 bases. Germline V gene data show CDR1 as SEHNR and CDR2 as FQNEAQ (reference sequence). This CDR3 spans 13 amino acids. The sample holds many counts of this clonotype. As yet, its antigen is unknown. Sequenced sample: blood. V and J are TRBV7-9 and TRBJ1-2, with D unresolved. This sequence was found in a woman aged 45-60 years with Graves' hyperthyroidism that later progressed to Graves' ophthalmopathy. The CDR3 region has the DNA TGTGCCAGCAGCTTAGAGGCGGATTATGGCTACACCTTC. It encodes CASSLEADYGYTF.